This is a list of T cell receptor beta chains from one sample in a study of HIV-infected patients and healthy controls. TCRdb analysed the 5' RACE reads with MiXCR anew, one entry per CDR3 protein. The repertoire holds fewer than 20,000 distinct CDR3 sequences, with about 8.7% as singletons. This material consisted of blood, taken during antiretroviral therapy. These receptors were taken from an adult with HIV infection. Both conserved end residues are part of each CDR3. D genes are given only for firm matches. Size tells how often a clone was seen (once, few, many) or the class of an expanded clone, and some rows leave it out.

>NA|TRBV11-2|TRBJ1-2|many
TGTGCCAGCAGCTTAGATAAGGAGCTTACTAACTATGGCTACACCTTC
CASSLDKELTNYGYTF
>NA|TRBV10-2|TRBJ2-7|many
TGCGCCAGCAGTGAGTGGATAACCGGGACCAGGAAATACGAGCAGTACTTC
CASSEWITGTRKYEQYF
>NA|TRBV2|TRBJ2-3|many
TGTGCCAGCAGTGAAGCCCCCGGGACCGGGACAGATACGCAGTATTTT
CASSEAPGTGTDTQYF
>TRBD1|TRBV6-2/TRBV6-3|TRBJ1-2|many
TGTGCCATCCTGGACAGGGTTTCTGGCGACTATGGCTACACCTTC
CAILDRVSGDYGYTF
>NA|TRBV6-4|TRBJ1-2|many
TGTGCCAGCAGTGAACGGCCCGGCTACACCTTC
CASSERPGYTF
>TRBD1|TRBV2|TRBJ1-5|many
TGTGCCAGCAGTGTTGGACAGGGACCATATAGCAATCAGCCCCAGCATTTT
CASSVGQGPYSNQPQHF
>NA|TRBV6-1|TRBJ2-1|many
TGTGCCAGCCTGGGGGACAGCGGGGTTGATGAGCAGTTCTTC
CASLGDSGVDEQFF
>NA|TRBV6-5|TRBJ1-1|few
TGTGCCAGCAGTTGGGGTCACAACACTGAAGCTTTCTTT
CASSWGHNTEAFF
>TRBD2|TRBV12-3/TRBV12-4|TRBJ2-5|many
TGTGCCAGCAGCGGGGAGACTAGCGGAGAAGAGACCCAGTACTTC
CASSGETSGEETQYF
>TRBD2|TRBV19|TRBJ2-3|NA
TGTGCCAGTAGTATAGACACGGGGAGGGGTCAGCCCCAGTATTTT
CASSIDTGRGQPQYF
>NA|TRBV29-1|TRBJ2-1|medium-sized
TGCAGCGTTGAGGACAGCTTGTACAATGAGCAGTTCTTC
CSVEDSLYNEQFF
>NA|TRBV11-2|TRBJ2-1|many
TGTGCCAGCAGCCCCCCGGGCGGTTTCAATGAGCAGTTCTTC
CASSPPGGFNEQFF
>NA|TRBV6-6|TRBJ1-6|many
TGTGCCAGCAGTAACGGCAATTCACCCCTCCACTTT
CASSNGNSPLHF
>NA|TRBV27|TRBJ1-1|many
TGTGCCAGCATTATGCGTAGGGGGGGAACTGAAGCTTTCTTT
CASIMRRGGTEAFF
>NA|TRBV3-1|TRBJ1-1|many
TGTGCCAGCAGCCCCCCGGGGGGGGCGCGAACTGAAGCTTTCTTT
CASSPPGGARTEAFF
>NA|TRBV12-3/TRBV12-4|TRBJ2-1|many
TGTGCCAGCAGCATTAAGCGGGTCTACGTAAACAATGAGCAGTTCTTC
CASSIKRVYVNNEQFF
>TRBD2|TRBV30|TRBJ2-7|few
TGTGCCTGGAGTGTCCTAGCGGGTGGGATGTACGAGCAGTACTTC
CAWSVLAGGMYEQYF
>NA|TRBV6-5|TRBJ1-3|many
TGTGCCAGCAGGGCGAGAGGAGGAAACACCATATATTTT
CASRARGGNTIYF
>NA|TRBV10-3|TRBJ1-6|many
TGTGCCATCAGGGGGGGCGATTCACCCCTCCACTTT
CAIRGGDSPLHF
>NA|TRBV9|TRBJ2-3|many
TGTGCCAGCAGCGCCCGGACCTCTGCAGATACGCAGTATTTT
CASSARTSADTQYF
>NA|TRBV28|TRBJ2-1|many
TGTGCCAGCAGTCCCAACCGGGGGGCACGCTCCTACAATGAGCAGTTCTTC
CASSPNRGARSYNEQFF
>TRBD1|TRBV18|TRBJ1-5|NA
TGTGCCAGCTCACCAACCCAACAGGGGCCCCCTTATAGCAATCAGCCCCAGCATTTT
CASSPTQQGPPYSNQPQHF
>TRBD1|TRBV7-9|TRBJ2-7|many
TGTGCCAGCAGCACGGACAGGGGACCGCCAAGCTACGAGCAGTACTTC
CASSTDRGPPSYEQYF
>NA|TRBV28|TRBJ2-5|many
TGTGCCAGCAGTAGCCTAGCAAACACCCAAGAGACCCAGTACTTC
CASSSLANTQETQYF
>TRBD1|TRBV7-3|TRBJ2-3|many
TGTGCCAGCAGTTCCCAACCGACAGGGGCAGATACGCAGTATTTT
CASSSQPTGADTQYF
>TRBD1|TRBV7-8|TRBJ2-5|many
TGTGCCAGCGCTCAACAGGGGGCGGTCCAGACCCAGTACTTC
CASAQQGAVQTQYF
>NA|TRBV7-9|TRBJ2-1|NA
TGTGCCAGCAGCTACGAAATTGACAATGAGCAGTTCTTC
CASSYEIDNEQFF
>NA|TRBV4-1|TRBJ2-3|many
TGCGCCAGCAGCCAAGGGTTTGGCGCAGATACGCAGTATTTT
CASSQGFGADTQYF